These T cell receptor beta chains were read from a single sample in a study of control samples from healthy donors and cancer patients. TCRdb keeps only in-frame clones here, not all; method: immunoSEQ multiplex PCR. The data show 350,000 to 450,000 clones, over 75% seen once. The sequenced material came from PBMCs. The receptors stem from a man aged 40-50 years with head and neck cancer. Both conserved end residues are part of each CDR3. The order of the fields is clone size, D gene, V gene, J gene, CDR3 protein, CDR3 DNA. A D gene is named only where the DNA matches it firmly. Not all rows give a size; the values are once, few, many and, for expanded clones, a class.

>-|-|TRBV7-2|TRBJ1-1
CASSLVWDWGTEAFF
TGTGCCAGCAGCTTAGTATGGGATTGGGGCACTGAAGCTTTCTTT
>-|-|TRBV27|TRBJ1-5
CASSLQGSQPQHF
TGTGCCAGCAGTTTACAGGGCAGTCAGCCCCAGCATTTT
>-|-|TRBV9|TRBJ1-3
CASSVAQGYGNTIYF
TGTGCCAGCAGCGTAGCCCAGGGGTACGGAAACACCATATATTTT
>-|-|TRBV11-2|TRBJ2-7
CASSATYPYEQYF
TGTGCCAGCAGCGCCACTTATCCCTACGAGCAGTACTTC
>-|TRBD1|TRBV7-2|TRBJ1-5
CASSFWTGGINQPQHF
TGTGCCAGCAGCTTCTGGACAGGGGGAATCAATCAGCCCCAGCATTTT
>-|TRBD1|TRBV27|TRBJ1-1
CASSLLYRGREDTEAFF
TGTGCCAGCAGTTTATTGTACAGGGGGCGCGAGGACACTGAAGCTTTCTTT
>-|TRBD2|TRBV3-1/TRBV3-2|TRBJ2-2
CASSPPTSGRANTGELFF
TGTGCCAGCAGCCCCCCGACTAGCGGGAGGGCAAACACCGGGGAGCTGTTTTTT
>few|-|TRBV4-2|TRBJ2-2
CASSLIMDIANTGELFF
TGTGCCAGCAGCTTAATTATGGACATCGCGAACACCGGGGAGCTGTTTTTT
>-|-|TRBV2|TRBJ1-2
CASSEGGQNIYGYTF
TGTGCCAGCAGTGAAGGGGGGCAGAACATTTATGGCTACACCTTC
>-|-|TRBV29-1|TRBJ2-2
CSVGPRDSINTGELFF
TGCAGCGTGGGTCCCAGAGACAGCATTAACACCGGGGAGCTGTTTTTT